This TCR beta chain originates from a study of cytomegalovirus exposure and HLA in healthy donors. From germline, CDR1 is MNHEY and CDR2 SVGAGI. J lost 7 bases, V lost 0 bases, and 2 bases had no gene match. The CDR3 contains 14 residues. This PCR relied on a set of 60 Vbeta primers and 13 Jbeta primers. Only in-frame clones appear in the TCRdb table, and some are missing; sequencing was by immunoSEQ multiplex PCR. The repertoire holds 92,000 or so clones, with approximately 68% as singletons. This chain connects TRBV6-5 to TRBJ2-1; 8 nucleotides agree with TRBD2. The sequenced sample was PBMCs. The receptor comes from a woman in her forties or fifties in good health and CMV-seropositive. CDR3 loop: CASSYSVAGNEQFF. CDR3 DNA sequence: TGTGCCAGCAGTTACTCGGTAGCGGGGAATGAGCAGTTCTTC.